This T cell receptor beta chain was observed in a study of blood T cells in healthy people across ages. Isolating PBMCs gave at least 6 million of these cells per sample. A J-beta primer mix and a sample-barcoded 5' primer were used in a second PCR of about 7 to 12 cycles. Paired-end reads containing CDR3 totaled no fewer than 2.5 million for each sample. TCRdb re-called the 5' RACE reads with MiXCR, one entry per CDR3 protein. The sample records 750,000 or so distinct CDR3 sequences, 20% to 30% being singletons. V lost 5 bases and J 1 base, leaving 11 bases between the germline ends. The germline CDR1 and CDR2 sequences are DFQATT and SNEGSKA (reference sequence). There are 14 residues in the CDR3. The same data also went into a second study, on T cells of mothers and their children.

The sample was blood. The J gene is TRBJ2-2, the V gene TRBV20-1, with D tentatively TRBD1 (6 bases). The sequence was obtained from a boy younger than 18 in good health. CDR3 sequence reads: CSAGRTVNTGELFF. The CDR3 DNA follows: TGCAGTGCTGGAAGGACAGTGAACACCGGGGAGCTGTTTTTT.